This T cell receptor (beta chain) emerged from a study of siplizumab effects on memory and regulatory T cells. Study-wide results and caveats: Naive T cells seemed more diverse than memory cells; they also seemed major alloresponse contributors. Sequences that were alloreactive and traceable to unstimulated CD4+ memory cells were significantly reduced by siplizumab. Among alloreactive clones, only a minor fraction mapped to unstimulated subsets.

With respect to this clone: Its antigen is unknown.

Assays covered 85,000 to 100,000 TCR templates per sample. Produced via immunoSEQ multiplex PCR; TCRdb's table is partial and in-frame only. This sample carries some 100,000 clones, roughly 94% of them seen once, and the ten largest clones take less than 0.85%. V lost 6 bases to trimming and J lost 2 bases, with 6 bases between them. Germline values: CDR1 MGHRA, CDR2 YSYEKL. The CDR3 is 12 amino acids. The sequencing input was Tregs sorted from blood. This TCR derives from a human donor in good health. The gene calls are TRBV4-1 and TRBJ2-3, with D hard to call. The CDR3 here is CASSPTTDTQYF. The CDR3 nucleotides read TGCGCCAGCAGTCCTACCACAGATACGCAGTATTTT.